These T cell receptor beta chains were read from a single sample in a study of blood T cell repertoires in COVID-19. The assay was immunoSEQ multiplex PCR, and TCRdb's table has in-frame clones only and misses some. The sample includes 65,000 to 75,000 clones, 80% to 90% of them seen just once. Sequencing used peripheral blood. Receptors originate from an elderly man with acute or convalescent COVID-19. CDR3s include the opening cysteine and the closing phenylalanine or tryptophan. D genes are given only for firm matches. Size tells how often a clone was seen (once, few, many) or the class of an expanded clone, and some rows leave it out.

d_gene: .; abundance: .; j_gene: TRBJ2-2; v_gene: TRBV27; CDR3aa: CASSLYGTNTGELFF; CDR3nt: TGTGCCAGCAGTTTATATGGGACAAACACCGGGGAGCTGTTTTTT
d_gene: .; abundance: .; j_gene: TRBJ1-1; v_gene: TRBV20-1; CDR3aa: CSASRAGKNTEAFF; CDR3nt: TGCAGTGCTAGTCGGGCGGGTAAGAACACTGAAGCTTTCTTT
d_gene: .; abundance: .; j_gene: TRBJ1-1; v_gene: TRBV25-1; CDR3aa: CASSRGGTEAFF; CDR3nt: TGTGCCAGCAGTCGGGGGGGCACTGAAGCTTTCTTT
d_gene: TRBD1; abundance: once; j_gene: TRBJ1-1; v_gene: TRBV19; CDR3aa: CASTRTGANTEAFF; CDR3nt: TGTGCCAGTACCCGGACAGGGGCCAACACTGAAGCTTTCTTT
d_gene: .; abundance: .; j_gene: TRBJ1-4; v_gene: TRBV5-5; CDR3aa: CATARRATNEKLFF; CDR3nt: TGTGCCACCGCCAGGAGGGCAACTAATGAAAAACTGTTTTTT
d_gene: .; abundance: .; j_gene: TRBJ2-7; v_gene: TRBV11-1; CDR3aa: CASSLAGAYYEQYF; CDR3nt: TGTGCCAGCAGCTTAGCGGGGGCCTACTACGAGCAGTACTTC
d_gene: .; abundance: .; j_gene: TRBJ2-5; v_gene: TRBV5-8; CDR3aa: CASSPEGKETQYF; CDR3nt: TGTGCCAGCAGCCCGGAGGGAAAAGAGACCCAGTACTTC
d_gene: TRBD2; abundance: .; j_gene: TRBJ2-2; v_gene: TRBV18; CDR3aa: CASRRAGVTGELFF; CDR3nt: TGTGCCAGCAGGAGAGCGGGAGTTACCGGGGAGCTGTTTTTT
d_gene: TRBD1; abundance: .; j_gene: TRBJ1-2; v_gene: TRBV9; CDR3aa: CASSAGQAPSLYGYTF; CDR3nt: TGTGCCAGCAGCGCCGGACAGGCCCCTTCTCTCTATGGCTACACCTTC
d_gene: TRBD1; abundance: .; j_gene: TRBJ2-7; v_gene: TRBV4-3; CDR3aa: CASSQERTGRFYEQYF; CDR3nt: TGCGCCAGCAGCCAAGAAAGGACAGGGAGGTTCTACGAGCAGTACTTC
d_gene: TRBD1; abundance: .; j_gene: TRBJ2-5; v_gene: TRBV5-4; CDR3aa: CASSSRGPGETQYF; CDR3nt: TGTGCCAGCAGCTCAAGGGGGCCCGGCGAGACCCAGTACTTC
d_gene: .; abundance: .; j_gene: TRBJ2-2; v_gene: TRBV27; CDR3aa: CASGRQVNTGELFF; CDR3nt: TGTGCCAGCGGCCGACAGGTGAACACCGGGGAGCTGTTTTTT
d_gene: TRBD1; abundance: few; j_gene: TRBJ2-7; v_gene: TRBV18; CDR3aa: CASSLEQGYLYEQYF; CDR3nt: TGTGCCAGCTCACTGGAACAGGGGTACCTCTACGAGCAGTACTTC
d_gene: .; abundance: .; j_gene: TRBJ2-5; v_gene: TRBV11-2; CDR3aa: CASSLYRAETQYF; CDR3nt: TGTGCCAGCAGCTTATACAGGGCAGAGACCCAGTACTTC
d_gene: .; abundance: .; j_gene: TRBJ2-2; v_gene: TRBV24-1; CDR3aa: CATSGEGQVTPLGLFF; CDR3nt: TGTGCCACCAGCGGTGAGGGACAAGTGACCCCACTGGGGCTGTTTTTT
d_gene: TRBD2; abundance: .; j_gene: TRBJ2-1; v_gene: TRBV7-3; CDR3aa: CASSLEATSGLHEQFF; CDR3nt: TGTGCCAGCAGCTTAGAGGCGACTAGCGGATTGCATGAGCAGTTCTTC
d_gene: .; abundance: .; j_gene: TRBJ2-2; v_gene: TRBV24-1; CDR3aa: CATSDPRWGPTTGELFF; CDR3nt: TGTGCCACCAGTGACCCCAGATGGGGGCCGACCACCGGGGAGCTGTTTTTT
d_gene: .; abundance: .; j_gene: TRBJ2-3; v_gene: TRBV7-3; CDR3aa: CASSPGVSYITDTQYF; CDR3nt: TGTGCCAGCAGCCCGGGAGTCAGCTATATCACAGATACGCAGTATTTT
d_gene: TRBD2; abundance: .; j_gene: TRBJ2-1; v_gene: TRBV7-3; CDR3aa: CASSPTSGSLGEQFF; CDR3nt: TGTGCCAGCAGCCCGACTAGCGGGTCGCTCGGTGAGCAGTTCTTC
d_gene: .; abundance: .; j_gene: TRBJ2-2; v_gene: TRBV27; CDR3aa: CASSFSTGTGELFF; CDR3nt: TGTGCCAGCAGTTTTAGTACAGGGACCGGGGAGCTGTTTTTT
d_gene: .; abundance: .; j_gene: TRBJ2-3; v_gene: TRBV5-1; CDR3aa: CASSLAAPSGDTQYF; CDR3nt: TGCGCCAGCAGCTTGGCGGCTCCCTCGGGAGATACGCAGTATTTT
d_gene: .; abundance: .; j_gene: TRBJ2-5; v_gene: TRBV18; CDR3aa: CASSPQERETQYF; CDR3nt: TGTGCCAGCTCACCCCAGGAGCGGGAGACCCAGTACTTC
d_gene: .; abundance: .; j_gene: TRBJ2-3; v_gene: TRBV4-2; CDR3aa: CASSQVAGDTQYF; CDR3nt: TGTGCCAGCAGCCAAGTTGCGGGGGATACGCAGTATTTT
d_gene: TRBD1; abundance: .; j_gene: TRBJ1-1; v_gene: TRBV13; CDR3aa: CASSKRTGGWNTEAFF; CDR3nt: TGTGCCAGCAGCAAAAGGACAGGAGGGTGGAACACTGAAGCTTTCTTT
d_gene: .; abundance: .; j_gene: TRBJ2-2; v_gene: TRBV10-3; CDR3aa: CAISFRAGELFF; CDR3nt: TGTGCCATCAGTTTCAGGGCCGGGGAGCTGTTTTTT
d_gene: .; abundance: few; j_gene: TRBJ1-2; v_gene: TRBV5-4; CDR3aa: CASSLDPEYGYTF; CDR3nt: TGTGCCAGCAGCTTGGACCCGGAGTATGGCTACACCTTC
d_gene: .; abundance: .; j_gene: TRBJ2-7; v_gene: TRBV6-2/TRBV6-3; CDR3aa: CASSGDRHEQYF; CDR3nt: TGTGCCAGCAGCGGCGACAGGCACGAGCAGTACTTC